The present TCR beta chain was sequenced within a study of T cells in Graves' hyperthyroidism and ophthalmopathy. TCR beta CDR3 regions were amplified from RNA. In the first-round RT-PCR of the TCR CDR3, the HTBI primer set was used. TCRdb ran MiXCR on the multiplex PCR reads and lists one entry per CDR3 protein. In the table there are hundreds of thousands of distinct CDR3 sequences, approximately 15% of which are singletons. The V end lost 7 bases, the J end lost 5 bases, and 8 bases lay between the germline ends. In germline, CDR1 is SEHNR, CDR2 FQNEAQ (reference sequence). The CDR3 contains 11 residues. Many counts were recorded for this clonotype.

The chain recombines TRBV7-9 with TRBJ1-1; D gene unclear. This TCR came from a woman between 25 and 40 years old with Graves' hyperthyroidism. The specimen was blood. In DNA form, the CDR3 reads TGTGCCAGCATCCCCGGTACTGAAGCTTTCTTT. It specifies CASIPGTEAFF.